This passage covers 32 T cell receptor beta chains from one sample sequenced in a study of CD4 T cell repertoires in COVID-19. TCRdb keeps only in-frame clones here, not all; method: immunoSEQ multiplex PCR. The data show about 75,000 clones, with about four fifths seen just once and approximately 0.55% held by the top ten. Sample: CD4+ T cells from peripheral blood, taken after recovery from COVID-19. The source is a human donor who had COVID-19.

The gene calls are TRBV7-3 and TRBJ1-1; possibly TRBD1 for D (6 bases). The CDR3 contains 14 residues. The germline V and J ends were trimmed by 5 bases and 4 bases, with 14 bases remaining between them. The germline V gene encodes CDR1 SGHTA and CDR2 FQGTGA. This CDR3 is CASSPGVSRTEAFF. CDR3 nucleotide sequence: TGTGCCAGCAGCCCAGGGGTCTCGCGCACTGAAGCTTTCTTT.

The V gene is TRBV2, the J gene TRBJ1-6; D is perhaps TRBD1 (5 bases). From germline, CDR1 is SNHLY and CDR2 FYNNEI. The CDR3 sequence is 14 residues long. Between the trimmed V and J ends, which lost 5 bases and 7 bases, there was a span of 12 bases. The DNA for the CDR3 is TGTGCCAGCAGTCCGGGACTAGGGAATTCACCCCTCCACTTT. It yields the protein CASSPGLGNSPLHF.

The CDR3 coding sequence is TGCGCCAGCAGCTTGGGGCCAGGGGGCTCTGGCGAGCAGTACTTC. Translating it yields CASSLGPGGSGEQYF. The rearrangement joins TRBV5-1 to TRBJ2-7; 8 bases are shared with TRBD1. This CDR3 is built from 15 residues. The junction had 8 bases not matched to a gene; V was cut back by 0 bases and J by 6 bases. CDR1 is SGHRS, CDR2 YFSETQ, per germline. The full variable domain, in which reference TRBV5-1 and TRBJ2-7 provide the parts outside the CDR3, is KAGVTQTPRYLIKTRGQQVTLSCSPISGHRSVSWYQQTPGQGLQFLFEYFSETQRNKGNFPGRFSGRQFSNSRSEMNVSTLELGDSALYLCASSLGPGGSGEQYFGPGTRLTVT.

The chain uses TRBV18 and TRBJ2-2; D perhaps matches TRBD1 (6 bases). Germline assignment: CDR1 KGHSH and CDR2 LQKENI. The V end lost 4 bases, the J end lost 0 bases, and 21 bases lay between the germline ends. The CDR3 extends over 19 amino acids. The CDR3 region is CASSQFRTGSDSNTGELFF. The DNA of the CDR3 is TGTGCCAGCTCACAATTCCGAACAGGGTCGGATTCGAACACCGGGGAGCTGTTTTTT.

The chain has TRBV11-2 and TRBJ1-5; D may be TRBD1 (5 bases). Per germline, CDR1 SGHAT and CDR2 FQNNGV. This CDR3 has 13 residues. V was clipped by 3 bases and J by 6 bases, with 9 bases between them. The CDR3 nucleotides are TGTGCCAGCAGCTTCGGGACCGCTCAGCCCCAGCATTTT. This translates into CASSFGTAQPQHF.

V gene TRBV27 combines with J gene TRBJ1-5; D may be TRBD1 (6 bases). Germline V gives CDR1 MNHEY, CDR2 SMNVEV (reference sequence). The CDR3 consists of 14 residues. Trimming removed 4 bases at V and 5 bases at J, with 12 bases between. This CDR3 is CASSSRSGDQPQHF. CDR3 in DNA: TGTGCCAGCAGTTCCCGATCAGGGGATCAGCCCCAGCATTTT.

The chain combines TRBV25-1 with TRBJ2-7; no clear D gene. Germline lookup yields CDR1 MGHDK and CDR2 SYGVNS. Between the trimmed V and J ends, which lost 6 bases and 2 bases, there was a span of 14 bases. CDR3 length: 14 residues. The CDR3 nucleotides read TGTGCCAGCAGAAAGAGGACGGCTCCCTACGAGCAGTACTTC. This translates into CASRKRTAPYEQYF.

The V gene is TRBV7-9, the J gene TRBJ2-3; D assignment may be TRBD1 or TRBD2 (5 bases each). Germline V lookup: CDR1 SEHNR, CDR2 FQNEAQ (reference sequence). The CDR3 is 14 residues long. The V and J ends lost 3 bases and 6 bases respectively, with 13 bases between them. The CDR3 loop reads CASSLVGRPDTQYF. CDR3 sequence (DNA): TGTGCCAGCAGCTTGGTGGGACGGCCTGATACGCAGTATTTT. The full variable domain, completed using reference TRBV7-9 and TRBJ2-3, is DTGVSQNPRHKITKRGQNVTFRCDPISEHNRLYWYRQTLGQGPEFLTYFQNEAQLEKSRLLSDRFSAERPKGSFSTLEIQRTEQGDSAMYLCASSLVGRPDTQYFGPGTRLTVL.

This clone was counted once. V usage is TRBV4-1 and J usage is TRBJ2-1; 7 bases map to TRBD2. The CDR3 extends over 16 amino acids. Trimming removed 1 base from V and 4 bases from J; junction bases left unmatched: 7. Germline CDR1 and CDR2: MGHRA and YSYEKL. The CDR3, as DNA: TGCGCCAGCAGCCAAGGACTAGCCCCGAGATACAATGAGCAGTTCTTC. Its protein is CASSQGLAPRYNEQFF.

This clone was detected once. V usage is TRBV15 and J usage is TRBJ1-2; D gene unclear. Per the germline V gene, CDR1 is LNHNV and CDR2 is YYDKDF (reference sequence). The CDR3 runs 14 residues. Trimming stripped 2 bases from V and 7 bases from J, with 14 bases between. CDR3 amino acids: CATSRNLDYSGYTF. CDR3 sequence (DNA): TGTGCCACCAGCAGAAATCTGGACTATAGTGGCTACACCTTC.

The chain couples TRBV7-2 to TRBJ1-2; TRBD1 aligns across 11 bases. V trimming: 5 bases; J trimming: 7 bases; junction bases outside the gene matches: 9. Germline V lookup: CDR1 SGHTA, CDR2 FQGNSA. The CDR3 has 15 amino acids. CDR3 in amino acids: CASSHPPGQGGGYTF. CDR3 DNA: TGTGCCAGCAGCCATCCCCCGGGACAGGGGGGTGGCTACACCTTC.

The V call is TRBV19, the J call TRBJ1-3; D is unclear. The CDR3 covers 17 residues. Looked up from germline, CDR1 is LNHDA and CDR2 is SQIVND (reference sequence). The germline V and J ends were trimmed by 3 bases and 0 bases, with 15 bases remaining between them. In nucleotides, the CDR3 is TGTGCCAGTAGTATTGTAGTCCCTTCTATCTCTGGAAACACCATATATTTT. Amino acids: CASSIVVPSISGNTIYF.

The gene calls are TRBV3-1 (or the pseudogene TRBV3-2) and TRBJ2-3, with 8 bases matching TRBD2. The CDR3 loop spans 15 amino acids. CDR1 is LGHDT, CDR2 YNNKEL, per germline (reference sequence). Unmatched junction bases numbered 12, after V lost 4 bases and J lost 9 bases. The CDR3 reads CASSPLNLGLETQYF. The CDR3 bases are TGTGCCAGCAGCCCGCTCAACCTGGGACTAGAAACGCAGTATTTT.

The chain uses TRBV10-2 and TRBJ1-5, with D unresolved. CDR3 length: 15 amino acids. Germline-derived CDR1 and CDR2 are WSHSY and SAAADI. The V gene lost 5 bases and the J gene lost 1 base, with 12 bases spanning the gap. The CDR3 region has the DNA TGCGCCAGCAGTAATTCGGGTAGCAGCAATCAGCCCCAGCATTTT. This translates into CASSNSGSSNQPQHF.

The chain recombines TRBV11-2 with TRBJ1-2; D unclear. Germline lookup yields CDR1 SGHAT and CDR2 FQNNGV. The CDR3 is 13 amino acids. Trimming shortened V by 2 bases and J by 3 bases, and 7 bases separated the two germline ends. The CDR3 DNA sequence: TGTGCCAGCAGCTTAACGACTGACTATGGCTACACCTTC. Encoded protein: CASSLTTDYGYTF.

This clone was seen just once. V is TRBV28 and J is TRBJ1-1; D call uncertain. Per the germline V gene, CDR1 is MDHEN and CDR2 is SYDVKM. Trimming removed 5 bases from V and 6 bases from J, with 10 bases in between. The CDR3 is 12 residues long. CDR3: CASSEWTPEAFF. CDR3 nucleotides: TGTGCCAGCAGTGAATGGACGCCTGAAGCTTTCTTT.

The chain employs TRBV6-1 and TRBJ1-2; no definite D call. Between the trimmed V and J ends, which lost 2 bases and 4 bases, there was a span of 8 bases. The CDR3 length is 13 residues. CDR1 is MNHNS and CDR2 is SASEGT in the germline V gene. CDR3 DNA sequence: TGTGCCAGCAGTGAACTGGGTGGCTATGGCTACACCTTC. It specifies CASSELGGYGYTF.

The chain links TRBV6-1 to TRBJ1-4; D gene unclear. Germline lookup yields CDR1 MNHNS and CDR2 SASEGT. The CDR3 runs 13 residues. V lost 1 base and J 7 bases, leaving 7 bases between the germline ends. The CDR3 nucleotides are TGTGCCAGCAGTGAAGTAGTGCGTGAAAAACTGTTTTTT. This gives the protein CASSEVVREKLFF.

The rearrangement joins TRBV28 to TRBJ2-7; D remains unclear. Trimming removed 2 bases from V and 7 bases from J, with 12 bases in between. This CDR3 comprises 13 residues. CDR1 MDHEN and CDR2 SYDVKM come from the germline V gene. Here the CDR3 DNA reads TGTGCCAGCAGTTTAATAGTACCACCGGAGCAGTACTTC. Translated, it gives CASSLIVPPEQYF.

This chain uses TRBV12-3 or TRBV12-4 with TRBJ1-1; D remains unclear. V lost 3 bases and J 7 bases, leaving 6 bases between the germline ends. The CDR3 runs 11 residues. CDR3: CASSFLGEAFF. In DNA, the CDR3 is TGTGCCAGCAGTTTTCTGGGTGAAGCTTTCTTT.

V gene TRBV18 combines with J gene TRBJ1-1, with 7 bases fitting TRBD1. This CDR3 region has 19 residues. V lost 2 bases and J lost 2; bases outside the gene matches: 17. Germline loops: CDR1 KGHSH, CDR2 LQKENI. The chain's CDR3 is CASSPSELLVGGLNTEAFF. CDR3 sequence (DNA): TGTGCCAGCTCACCATCGGAGTTATTGGTAGGGGGCCTCAACACTGAAGCTTTCTTT.

The CDR3 here is CASTQFSGGGAGAEAFF. In DNA, the CDR3 is TGTGCCAGCACCCAATTCAGCGGGGGTGGCGCAGGCGCTGAAGCTTTCTTT. The genes are TRBV7-6 and TRBJ1-1; a weak D match, TRBD1 (5 bases). The CDR3 extends over 17 amino acids. V was pared by 7 bases and J by 6 bases, with 27 bases between. Germline V lookup: CDR1 SGHVS, CDR2 FNYEAQ.

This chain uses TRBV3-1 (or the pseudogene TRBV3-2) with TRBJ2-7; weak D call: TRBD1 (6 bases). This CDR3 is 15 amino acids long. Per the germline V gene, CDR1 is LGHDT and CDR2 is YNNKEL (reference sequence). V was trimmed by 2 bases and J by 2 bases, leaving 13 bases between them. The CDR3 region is CASSQSTGPAYEQYF. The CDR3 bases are TGTGCCAGCAGCCAATCGACAGGCCCTGCCTACGAGCAGTACTTC.

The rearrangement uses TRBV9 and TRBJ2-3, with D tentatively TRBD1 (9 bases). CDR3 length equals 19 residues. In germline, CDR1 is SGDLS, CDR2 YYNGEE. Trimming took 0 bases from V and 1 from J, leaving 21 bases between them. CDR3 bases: TGTGCCAGCAGCGTAGATCGGGGGGGACAGGGTCGCCGCACAGATACGCAGTATTTT. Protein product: CASSVDRGGQGRRTDTQYF.

The CDR3 DNA reads TGTGCCAGCAGCTTAGAACGTAGCTATGGCGGGGAGCTGTTTTTT. Protein product: CASSLERSYGGELFF. The chain links TRBV11-2 to TRBJ2-2; D remains ambiguous. This CDR3 is built from 15 residues. Germline CDR1 is SGHAT and CDR2 is FQNNGV. V lost 0 bases and J lost 7, with 12 bases in between.

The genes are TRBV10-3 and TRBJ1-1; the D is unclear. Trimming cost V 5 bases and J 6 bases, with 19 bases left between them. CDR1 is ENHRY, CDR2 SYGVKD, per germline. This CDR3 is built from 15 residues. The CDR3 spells CAISPSVGNTAEAFF. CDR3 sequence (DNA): TGTGCCATCAGTCCTTCCGTCGGAAACACCGCTGAAGCTTTCTTT.

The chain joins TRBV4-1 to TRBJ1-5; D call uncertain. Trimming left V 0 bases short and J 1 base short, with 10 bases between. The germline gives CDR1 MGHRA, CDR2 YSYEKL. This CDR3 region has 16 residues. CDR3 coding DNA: TGCGCCAGCAGCCAAGAAGGCCTCACAAGCAATCAGCCCCAGCATTTT. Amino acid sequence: CASSQEGLTSNQPQHF.

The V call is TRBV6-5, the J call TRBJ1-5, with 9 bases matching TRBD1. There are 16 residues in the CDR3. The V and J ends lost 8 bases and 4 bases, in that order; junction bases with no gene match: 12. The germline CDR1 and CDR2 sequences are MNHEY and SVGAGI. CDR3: CASGWTGEIGNQPQHF. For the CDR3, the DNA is TGTGCCAGCGGTTGGACAGGGGAAATAGGAAATCAGCCCCAGCATTTT.

This CDR3 reads CASSVVVAGGLDTQYF. The CDR3 coding sequence is TGTGCCAGCAGCGTAGTCGTAGCGGGAGGGTTAGATACGCAGTATTTT. The J gene is TRBJ2-3, the V gene TRBV9; 11 nucleotides match TRBD2. CDR3 size: 16 residues. V lost 0 bases to trimming and J lost 5 bases; unmatched junction nucleotides: 5. The germline V gene encodes CDR1 SGDLS and CDR2 YYNGEE.

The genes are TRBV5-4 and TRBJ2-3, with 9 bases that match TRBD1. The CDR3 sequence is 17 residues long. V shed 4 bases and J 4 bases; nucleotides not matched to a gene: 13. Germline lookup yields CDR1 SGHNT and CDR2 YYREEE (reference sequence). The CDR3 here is CASSKAPGQGRADTQYF. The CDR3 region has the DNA TGTGCCAGCAGCAAGGCCCCGGGACAGGGAAGGGCAGATACGCAGTATTTT. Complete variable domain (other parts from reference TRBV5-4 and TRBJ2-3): ETGVTQSPTHLIKTRGQQVTLRCSSQSGHNTVSWYQQALGQGPQFIFQYYREEENGRGNFPPRFSGLQFPNYSSELNVNALELDDSALYLCASSKAPGQGRADTQYFGPGTRLTVL.

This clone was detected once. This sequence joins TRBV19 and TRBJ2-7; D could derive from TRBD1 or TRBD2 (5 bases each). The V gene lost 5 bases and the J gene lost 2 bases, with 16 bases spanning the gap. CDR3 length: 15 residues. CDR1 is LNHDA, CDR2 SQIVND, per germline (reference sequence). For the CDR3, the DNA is TGTGCCAGTAGTCTGCGAACTATGGGACCCTACGAGCAGTACTTC. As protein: CASSLRTMGPYEQYF.

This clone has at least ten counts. CDR3 region: CASSPQGKGNEKLFF. CDR3 sequence (DNA): TGTGCCAGCAGCCCTCAAGGGAAGGGCAATGAAAAACTGTTTTTT. The rearrangement uses TRBV7-2 and TRBJ1-4; D is uncertain. The V gene lost 5 bases and the J gene lost 5 bases, with 15 bases spanning the gap. The germline V gene encodes CDR1 SGHTA and CDR2 FQGNSA. This CDR3 is built from 15 residues.